Below, 29 T cell receptor beta chains from the same sample are listed, as sequenced in a study of blood T cells in healthy people across ages. Primed by a sample-barcoded 5' primer and a J-beta primer mix, a second PCR proceeded for 7 to 11 cycles. TCRdb processed the 5' RACE reads anew with MiXCR; each CDR3 protein has one entry. Found here are roughly 560,000 distinct CDR3 sequences, nearly 25% of them singletons; the top ten hold just under 9%. This sample also appeared in a second study, on T cells of mothers and their children.

Sequenced input: blood. These receptor sequences come from a boy aged 5 to 17 in good health.

V usage is TRBV12-3 or TRBV12-4 and J usage is TRBJ1-4; no clear D. The CDR3 has 12 residues. The V and J ends lost 3 bases and 8 bases respectively, with 7 bases between them. CDR3 sequence: CASSFLPEKLFF. The CDR3 DNA is TGTGCCAGCAGTTTCCTCCCGGAAAAACTGTTTTTT.

The genes are TRBV25-1 and TRBJ2-5; D not resolved. Germline values: CDR1 MGHDK, CDR2 SYGVNS. This CDR3 is built from 11 residues. Trimming shortened V by 4 bases and J by 11 bases, and 11 bases separated the two germline ends. CDR3 sequence: CASSGRTLQYF. The CDR3 nucleotides are TGTGCCAGCAGTGGCCGGACCTTGCAGTACTTC.

This clonotype appeared a few times. The CDR3 DNA is TGTGCCAGCAGTTACGCCCGGGACGGGAGCTCCTACGAGCAGTACTTC. Translation gives CASSYARDGSSYEQYF. The chain joins TRBV6-5 to TRBJ2-7; D is perhaps TRBD2 (6 bases). Germline V lookup: CDR1 MNHEY, CDR2 SVGAGI. CDR3 length: 16 amino acids. The germline V and J ends were trimmed by 2 bases and 0 bases, with 14 bases remaining between them.

DNA for the CDR3: TGCGCCAGCAGCTTGGCCCGGACAGAGCAGTACTTC. Residues: CASSLARTEQYF. This sequence joins TRBV5-1 and TRBJ2-7, with TRBD1 as a possible D gene (5 bases). Trimming shortened V by 0 bases and J by 7 bases, and 8 bases separated the two germline ends. The CDR3 covers 12 residues. The germline gives CDR1 SGHRS, CDR2 YFSETQ. Full variable domain (remainder filled in from reference TRBV5-1 and TRBJ2-7): KAGVTQTPRYLIKTRGQQVTLSCSPISGHRSVSWYQQTPGQGLQFLFEYFSETQRNKGNFPGRFSGRQFSNSRSEMNVSTLELGDSALYLCASSLARTEQYFGPGTRLTVT.

The chain uses TRBV2 and TRBJ2-5, with D perhaps matching TRBD2 (6 bases). The CDR3 totals 13 residues. V was shortened by 7 bases and J by 4 bases, with 13 bases between the two germline ends. Germline assignment: CDR1 SNHLY and CDR2 FYNNEI. CDR3 bases: TGTGCCAGCATACCGCGGGGAGGAGAGACCCAGTACTTC. It specifies CASIPRGGETQYF.

This clonotype turned up a few times. The chain links TRBV18 to TRBJ2-1; 10 bases match TRBD1. V was clipped by 3 bases and J by 9 bases; unmatched bases: 8. This CDR3 is 15 amino acids long. Germline CDR1 is KGHSH and CDR2 is LQKENI. CDR3 DNA: TGTGCCAGCTCACCTAGGACAGGGGGGCAAGGTGAGCAGTTCTTC. Translating gives CASSPRTGGQGEQFF.

The genes are TRBV6-2 or TRBV6-3 and TRBJ1-2; no clear D gene. The CDR3 loop spans 13 amino acids. Germline V gene data show CDR1 as MNHEY and CDR2 as SVGEGT. The V and J ends lost 3 bases and 8 bases respectively, with 13 bases between them. The CDR3, as DNA: TGTGCCAGCAGTTATGGAGTGGCGGAAGGCTACACCTTC. Its protein product is CASSYGVAEGYTF.

In nucleotides, the CDR3 is TGTGCCAGCAGTGGCCGGGGACGGATGGGGAACACTGAAGCTTTCTTT. It is translated as CASSGRGRMGNTEAFF. The chain recombines TRBV28 with TRBJ1-1; D is possibly TRBD1 (5 bases). Germline CDR1 is MDHEN and CDR2 is SYDVKM. The CDR3 consists of 16 residues. Trimming took off 5 bases at V and 1 base at J, with 17 bases between the two ends.

There are a few counts of this clonotype. The V call is TRBV3-1, the J call TRBJ2-7, with D perhaps TRBD2 (5 bases). This CDR3 region has 17 residues. V was trimmed by 0 bases and J by 3 bases, leaving 18 bases between them. Germline values: CDR1 LGHDT, CDR2 YNNKEL (reference sequence). CDR3 sequence: CASSQDMGADRGYEQYF. CDR3 sequence (DNA): TGTGCCAGCAGCCAAGATATGGGAGCGGATAGAGGCTACGAGCAGTACTTC.

The chain couples TRBV7-9 to TRBJ2-1; 8 bases match TRBD2. Germline V gene sequence: CDR1 SEHNR, CDR2 FQNEAQ (reference sequence). The CDR3 sequence is 17 residues long. The V segment lost 5 bases and the J segment 5 bases; nucleotides outside the gene matches: 14. The CDR3 coding sequence is TGTGCCAGCAGCCCCGAGTCGAGCGGGAGACAGGACAATGAGCAGTTCTTC. This gives the protein CASSPESSGRQDNEQFF.

This clonotype showed up just a few times. This rearrangement joins TRBV3-1 to TRBJ2-1, with 12 nucleotides matching TRBD2. Trimming at V came to 0 bases and at J to 3 bases, leaving 3 bases not matched to a gene. Germline V CDR1 and CDR2: LGHDT, YNNKEL (reference sequence). This CDR3 spans 17 amino acids. The CDR3 DNA reads TGTGCCAGCAGCCAAGAACCTAGCGGGGGGGACTACAATGAGCAGTTCTTC. This translates into CASSQEPSGGDYNEQFF.

This clonotype was seen ten or more times. This chain joins TRBV4-1 and TRBJ2-2; D is undetermined. In germline, CDR1 is MGHRA, CDR2 YSYEKL. CDR3 length: 15 amino acids. V was shortened by 5 bases and J by 5 bases, with 15 bases between the two germline ends. In DNA, the CDR3 is TGCGCCAGCAGCGACACGGAGATGGTGACCGGGGAGCTGTTTTTT. Its translation is CASSDTEMVTGELFF.

The genes are TRBV4-1 and TRBJ1-1; perhaps TRBD1 as D (5 bases). Germline-derived CDR1 and CDR2 are MGHRA and YSYEKL. Trimming took off 0 bases at V and 0 bases at J, with 14 bases between the two ends. The CDR3 has 17 amino acids. The CDR3 loop is CASSQDQGHFMNTEAFF. The DNA for the CDR3 is TGCGCCAGCAGCCAAGATCAAGGACACTTCATGAACACTGAAGCTTTCTTT.

V and J are TRBV4-1 and TRBJ2-5, with TRBD2 identical over 8 bases. The J call may be incorrect, as the DNA end agrees better with TRBJ2-7. Germline assignment: CDR1 MGHRA and CDR2 YSYEKL. The CDR3 has 15 amino acids. Here the CDR3 reads CASSQDLGLAYEQYF. The CDR3 coding sequence is TGCGCCAGCAGCCAAGATCTGGGACTAGCCTACGAGCAGTACTTC.

The rearrangement links TRBV7-9 to TRBJ2-5; 11 nucleotides align to TRBD1. The CDR3 has 15 amino acids. V was pared by 4 bases and J by 4 bases, with 5 bases of the junction left unmatched. The germline gives CDR1 SEHNR, CDR2 FQNEAQ (reference sequence). This chain's CDR3 is CASSWRTGGRETQYF. CDR3 nucleotides: TGTGCCAGCAGCTGGCGGACAGGGGGCAGAGAGACCCAGTACTTC.

The rearrangement uses TRBV7-9 and TRBJ2-1, with 8 bases matching TRBD1. Unmatched junction bases numbered 3, after V lost 10 bases and J lost 7 bases. Germline-derived CDR1 and CDR2 are SEHNR and FQNEAQ (reference sequence). The CDR3 sequence is 11 residues long. The CDR3 reads CAIRGPNEQFF. The CDR3 nucleotides read TGTGCCATCAGGGGGCCAAATGAGCAGTTCTTC.

This clonotype was picked up many times. The chain recombines TRBV6-2 or TRBV6-3 with TRBJ2-2; a possible D gene is TRBD2 (5 bases). Germline V lookup: CDR1 MNHEY, CDR2 SVGEGT. This CDR3 spans 14 amino acids. Trimming removed 7 bases at V and 7 bases at J, with 16 bases between. CDR3 sequence reads: CASKGTSRGGELFF. Written as DNA, the CDR3 is TGTGCCAGCAAAGGCACCTCCCGGGGCGGGGAGCTGTTTTTT.

The V and J genes are TRBV28 and TRBJ2-5; no firm D call. The end of the DNA is better explained by TRBJ2-7, so the J call may be wrong. Germline lookup yields CDR1 MDHEN and CDR2 SYDVKM. CDR3 length: 12 residues. As DNA, the CDR3 is TGTGCCAGCAGGTCTCCGGCCCACGAGCAGTACTTC. Translating gives CASRSPAHEQYF.

In this sample, this clonotype turned up a few times. The chain uses TRBV2 and TRBJ2-7; no firm D call. V lost 8 bases, J lost 0 bases, and 2 bases lay in between. Germline assignment: CDR1 SNHLY and CDR2 FYNNEI. The CDR3 is made up of 10 amino acids. CDR3 protein: CASYSYEQYF. The CDR3 nucleotides read TGTGCCAGCTACTCCTACGAGCAGTACTTC. Based on the CDR3 plus reference TRBV2 and TRBJ2-7, the full variable domain is EPEVTQTPSHQVTQMGQEVILRCVPISNHLYFYWYRQILGQKVEFLVSFYNNEISEKSEIFDDQFSVERPDGSNFTLKIRSTKLEDSAMYFCASYSYEQYFGPGTRLTVT.

The rearrangement uses TRBV28 and TRBJ2-5; 7 bases are shared with TRBD2. Germline V gene sequence: CDR1 MDHEN, CDR2 SYDVKM. Trimming cost V 3 bases and J 7 bases; bases outside gene matches: 11. The CDR3 has 15 residues. CDR3 loop: CASSFSLAASGTQYF. In DNA form, the CDR3 reads TGTGCCAGCAGTTTTTCTCTAGCGGCGTCGGGGACCCAGTACTTC.

This clonotype was detected a few times. This chain uses TRBV7-2 with TRBJ2-1; 7 positions match TRBD1. CDR3 length: 15 residues. With V trimmed by 7 bases and J by 7 bases, 13 bases remained unmatched. From germline, CDR1 is SGHTA and CDR2 FQGNSA. CDR3 DNA: TGTGCCAGCACCCGGGCCCGGGACAGCTGGAATGAGCAGTTCTTC. Its protein is CASTRARDSWNEQFF.

The genes are TRBV14 and TRBJ2-7, with 10 bases fitting TRBD1. Germline assignment: CDR1 SGHDN and CDR2 FVKESK. CDR3 length equals 15 residues. J gave up 5 bases and V 5 bases, and 9 bases lay outside the gene matches. CDR3 amino acids: CASSFRDRGLDEQYF. In DNA form, the CDR3 reads TGTGCCAGCAGCTTCCGGGACAGGGGCCTTGACGAGCAGTACTTC.

The chain uses TRBV2 and TRBJ2-5; D is perhaps TRBD1 (6 bases). The CDR3 is made up of 15 amino acids. CDR1 is SNHLY and CDR2 is FYNNEI in the germline V gene. Trimming removed 6 bases at V and 3 bases at J, with 17 bases between. CDR3 bases: TGTGCCAGCAGCTCTCCTTGGACAGCCGAAGAGACCCAGTACTTC. Translation: CASSSPWTAEETQYF.

The chain combines TRBV5-1 with TRBJ2-7, with 13 bases matching TRBD2. Germline values: CDR1 SGHRS, CDR2 YFSETQ. Germline trimming cut 3 bases from V and 9 bases from J; bases unmatched to any gene: 15. The CDR3 is 17 residues long. CDR3 protein: CASSSPTSGGPVGTQYF. The CDR3 bases are TGCGCCAGCAGCTCCCCGACTAGCGGGGGGCCTGTGGGTACGCAGTACTTC.

This clonotype was seen a few times. The chain employs TRBV12-3 or TRBV12-4 and TRBJ2-1; D perhaps matches TRBD2 (5 bases). This CDR3 has 14 amino acids. Between the trimmed V and J ends, which lost 5 bases and 4 bases, there was a span of 12 bases. The chain's CDR3 is CASSPDGVYNEQFF. The CDR3 DNA reads as TGTGCCAGCAGTCCGGACGGGGTTTACAATGAGCAGTTCTTC.

A few counts support this clonotype. In nucleotides, the CDR3 is TGTGCCAGCAGTTACGGGACTAGCGGACAACAAGAGACCCAGTACTTC. This encodes CASSYGTSGQQETQYF. The chain carries TRBV9 and TRBJ2-5, with 11 bases identical to TRBD2. CDR3 length equals 16 residues. V lost 5 bases, J lost 2 bases, and 8 bases stayed unmatched. Germline values: CDR1 SGDLS, CDR2 YYNGEE.

The sample holds a few counts of this clonotype. This chain uses TRBV3-1 with TRBJ1-6, with 8 bases matching TRBD1. Losses at the gene ends were 4 bases for V and 0 bases for J; bases not matched to a gene: 14. Germline V gene sequence: CDR1 LGHDT, CDR2 YNNKEL (reference sequence). The CDR3 extends over 20 amino acids. The CDR3 spells CASSRTTGTGLSSYNSPLHF. In DNA, the CDR3 is TGTGCCAGCAGCCGTACTACCGGGACAGGATTGAGCTCCTATAATTCACCCCTCCACTTT.

The chain uses TRBV20-1 and TRBJ1-4, with D possibly being TRBD1 (6 bases). CDR3 length: 16 amino acids. V was pared by 1 base and J by 0 bases, with 12 bases between. Germline V gene sequence: CDR1 DFQATT, CDR2 SNEGSKA (reference sequence). The CDR3 region is CSARGGPGATNEKLFF. In nucleotides, the CDR3 is TGCAGTGCTAGAGGTGGGCCAGGGGCAACTAATGAAAAACTGTTTTTT.

This clonotype showed up many times. The chain links TRBV12-3 or TRBV12-4 to TRBJ2-7; D not resolved. The CDR3 is made up of 13 amino acids. The V gene lost 3 bases and the J gene lost 2 bases, with 8 bases spanning the gap. This CDR3 is CASSFGGPYEQYF. DNA of the CDR3: TGTGCCAGCAGTTTCGGCGGTCCCTACGAGCAGTACTTC.